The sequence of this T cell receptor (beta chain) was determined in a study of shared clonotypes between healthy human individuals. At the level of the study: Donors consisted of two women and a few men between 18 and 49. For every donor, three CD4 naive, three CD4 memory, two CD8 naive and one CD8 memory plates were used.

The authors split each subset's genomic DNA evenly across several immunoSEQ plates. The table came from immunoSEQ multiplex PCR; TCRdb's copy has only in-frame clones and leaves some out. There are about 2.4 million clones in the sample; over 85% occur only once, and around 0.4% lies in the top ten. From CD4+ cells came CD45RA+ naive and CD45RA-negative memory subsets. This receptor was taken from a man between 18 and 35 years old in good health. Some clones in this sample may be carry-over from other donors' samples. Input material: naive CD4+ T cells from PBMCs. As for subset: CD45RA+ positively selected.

CDR3 sequence (DNA): TGTGCCAGCAGTGACTCCAGCAGGGAGCTGTTTTTT. Its protein is CASSDSSRELFF. The V call is TRBV6-4, the J call TRBJ2-2; no firm D call. CDR1 is MRHNA and CDR2 is SNTAGT in the germline V gene. The CDR3 consists of 12 residues. V lost 0 bases and J 9 bases, leaving 5 bases between the germline ends.